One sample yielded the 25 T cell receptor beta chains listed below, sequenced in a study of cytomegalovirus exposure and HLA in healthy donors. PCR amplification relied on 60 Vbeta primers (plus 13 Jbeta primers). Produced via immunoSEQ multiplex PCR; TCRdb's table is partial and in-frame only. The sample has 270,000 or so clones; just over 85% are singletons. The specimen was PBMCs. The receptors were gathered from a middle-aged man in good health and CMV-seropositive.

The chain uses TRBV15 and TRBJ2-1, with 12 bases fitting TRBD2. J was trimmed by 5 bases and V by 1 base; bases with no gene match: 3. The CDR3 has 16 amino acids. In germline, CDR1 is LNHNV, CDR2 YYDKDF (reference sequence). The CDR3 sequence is CATSRVGLAGNNEQFF. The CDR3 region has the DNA TGTGCCACCAGCAGAGTTGGACTAGCGGGAAACAATGAGCAGTTCTTC.

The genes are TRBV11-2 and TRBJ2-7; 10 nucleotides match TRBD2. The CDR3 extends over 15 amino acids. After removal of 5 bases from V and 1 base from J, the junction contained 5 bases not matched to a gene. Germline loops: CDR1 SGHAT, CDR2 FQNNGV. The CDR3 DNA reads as TGTGCCAGCAGCCAGGGACTAGCGAGTTCCTACGAGCAGTACTTC. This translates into CASSQGLASSYEQYF.

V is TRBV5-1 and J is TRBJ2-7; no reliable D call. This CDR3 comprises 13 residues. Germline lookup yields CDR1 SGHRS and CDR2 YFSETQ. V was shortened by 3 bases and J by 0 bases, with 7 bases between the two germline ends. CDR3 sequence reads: CASSSESSYEQYF. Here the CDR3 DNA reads TGCGCCAGCAGCTCGGAGAGCTCCTACGAGCAGTACTTC.

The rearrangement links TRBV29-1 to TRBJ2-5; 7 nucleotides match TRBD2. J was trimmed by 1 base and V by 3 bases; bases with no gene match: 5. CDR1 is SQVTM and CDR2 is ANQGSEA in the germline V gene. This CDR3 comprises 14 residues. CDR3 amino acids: CSVDGEGAQETQYF. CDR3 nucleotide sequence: TGCAGCGTTGACGGGGAGGGAGCCCAAGAGACCCAGTACTTC. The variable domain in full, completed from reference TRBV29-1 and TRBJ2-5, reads SAVISQKPSRDICQRGTSLTIQCQVDSQVTMMFWYRQQPGQSLTLIATANQGSEATYESGFVIDKFPISRPNLTFSTLTVSNMSPEDSSIYLCSVDGEGAQETQYFGPGTRLLVL.

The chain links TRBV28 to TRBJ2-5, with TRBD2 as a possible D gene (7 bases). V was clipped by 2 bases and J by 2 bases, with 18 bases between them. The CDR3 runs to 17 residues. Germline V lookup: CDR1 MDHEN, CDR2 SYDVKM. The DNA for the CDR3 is TGTGCCAGCAGTTTAAGAGGTCTGGCGGGGGCACAAGAGACCCAGTACTTC. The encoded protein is CASSLRGLAGAQETQYF.

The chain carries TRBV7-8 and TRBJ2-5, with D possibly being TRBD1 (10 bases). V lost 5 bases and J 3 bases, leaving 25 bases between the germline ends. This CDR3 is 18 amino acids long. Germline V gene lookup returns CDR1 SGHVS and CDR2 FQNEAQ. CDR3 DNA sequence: TGTGCCAGCAGCCTAAGACAGGGGGCCCGCGGGAGGGAAGAGACCCAGTACTTC. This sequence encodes CASSLRQGARGREETQYF.

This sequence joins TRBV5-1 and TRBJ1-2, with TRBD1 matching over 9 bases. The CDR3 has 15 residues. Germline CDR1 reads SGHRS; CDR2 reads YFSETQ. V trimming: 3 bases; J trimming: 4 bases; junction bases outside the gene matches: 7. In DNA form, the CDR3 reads TGCGCCAGCAGCTCCGGACAGGGGCCCTCCTATGGCTACACCTTC. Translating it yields CASSSGQGPSYGYTF.

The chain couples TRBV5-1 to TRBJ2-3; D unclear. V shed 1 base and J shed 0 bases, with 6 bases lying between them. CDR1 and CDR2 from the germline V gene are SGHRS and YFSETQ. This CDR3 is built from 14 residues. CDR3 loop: CASSLQVSTDTQYF. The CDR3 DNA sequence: TGCGCCAGCAGCTTGCAGGTTAGCACAGATACGCAGTATTTT. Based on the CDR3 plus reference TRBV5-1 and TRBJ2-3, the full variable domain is KAGVTQTPRYLIKTRGQQVTLSCSPISGHRSVSWYQQTPGQGLQFLFEYFSETQRNKGNFPGRFSGRQFSNSRSEMNVSTLELGDSALYLCASSLQVSTDTQYFGPGTRLTVL.

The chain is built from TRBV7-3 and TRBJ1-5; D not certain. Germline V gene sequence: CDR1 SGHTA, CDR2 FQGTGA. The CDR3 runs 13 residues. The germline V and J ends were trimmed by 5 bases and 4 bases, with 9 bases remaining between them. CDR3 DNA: TGTGCCAGCAGCGCAGACAATAATCAGCCCCAGCATTTT. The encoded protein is CASSADNNQPQHF.

The CDR3 is CASSTHGQGRGGELFF. The CDR3 DNA follows: TGCGCCAGCAGCACGCACGGACAGGGACGAGGCGGGGAGCTGTTTTTT. This chain uses TRBV10-1 with TRBJ2-2; TRBD1 matches 8 bases. This CDR3 has 16 amino acids. The junction had 13 bases not matched to a gene; V was cut back by 6 bases and J by 7 bases. CDR1 WNHNN and CDR2 SYGVQD come from the germline V gene (reference sequence).

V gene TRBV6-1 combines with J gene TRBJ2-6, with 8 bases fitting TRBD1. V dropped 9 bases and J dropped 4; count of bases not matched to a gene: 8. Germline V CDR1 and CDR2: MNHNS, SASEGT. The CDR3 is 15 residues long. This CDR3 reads CASVPGGSGANVLTF. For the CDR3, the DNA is TGTGCCAGTGTCCCAGGGGGCTCAGGGGCCAACGTCCTGACTTTC.

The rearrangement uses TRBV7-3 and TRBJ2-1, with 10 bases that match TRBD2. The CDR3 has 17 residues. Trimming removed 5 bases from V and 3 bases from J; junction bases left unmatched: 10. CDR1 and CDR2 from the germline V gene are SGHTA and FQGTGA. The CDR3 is CASSLSDLAGDYNEQFF. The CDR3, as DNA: TGTGCCAGCAGCCTATCCGACCTAGCGGGAGACTACAATGAGCAGTTCTTC.

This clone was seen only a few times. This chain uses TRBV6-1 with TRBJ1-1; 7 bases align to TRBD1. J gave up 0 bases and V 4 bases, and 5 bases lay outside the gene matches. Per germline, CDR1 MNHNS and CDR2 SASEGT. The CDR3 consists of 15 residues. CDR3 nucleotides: TGTGCCAGCAGTGCCCAGGGACAGATGAACACTGAAGCTTTCTTT. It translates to CASSAQGQMNTEAFF.

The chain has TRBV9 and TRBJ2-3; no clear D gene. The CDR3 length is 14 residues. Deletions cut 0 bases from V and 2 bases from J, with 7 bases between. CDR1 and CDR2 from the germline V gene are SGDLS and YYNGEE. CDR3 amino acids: CASSVVQYTDTQYF. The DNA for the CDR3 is TGTGCCAGCAGCGTAGTACAGTACACAGATACGCAGTATTTT.

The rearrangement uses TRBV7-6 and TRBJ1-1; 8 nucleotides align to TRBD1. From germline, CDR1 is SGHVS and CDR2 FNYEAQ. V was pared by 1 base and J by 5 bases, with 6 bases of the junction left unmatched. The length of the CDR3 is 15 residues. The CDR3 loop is CASSLDAGGLTEAFF. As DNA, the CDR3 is TGTGCCAGCAGCTTAGATGCAGGGGGCTTGACTGAAGCTTTCTTT.

CDR3: CASSWSESYEQYF. The CDR3 DNA follows: TGTGCCAGCAGCTGGAGTGAATCCTACGAGCAGTACTTC. The genes are TRBV7-9 and TRBJ2-7; D remains ambiguous. This CDR3 has 13 amino acids. The V gene's germline CDR1 is SEHNR and CDR2 FQNEAQ (reference sequence). Trimming shortened V by 4 bases and J by 1 base, and 8 bases separated the two germline ends.

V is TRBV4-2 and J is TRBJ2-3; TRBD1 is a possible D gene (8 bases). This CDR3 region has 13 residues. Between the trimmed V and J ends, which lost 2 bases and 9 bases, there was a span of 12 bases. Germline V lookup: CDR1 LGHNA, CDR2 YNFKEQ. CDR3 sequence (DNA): TGTGCCAGCAGCCAAAACAGGGGGGGCACGCAGTATTTT. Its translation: CASSQNRGGTQYF.

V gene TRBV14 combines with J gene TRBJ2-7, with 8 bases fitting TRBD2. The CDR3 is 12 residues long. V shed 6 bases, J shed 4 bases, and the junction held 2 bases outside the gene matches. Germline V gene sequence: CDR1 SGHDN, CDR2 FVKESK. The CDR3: CASRSGGYEQYF. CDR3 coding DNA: TGTGCCAGCAGGAGCGGGGGATACGAGCAGTACTTC.

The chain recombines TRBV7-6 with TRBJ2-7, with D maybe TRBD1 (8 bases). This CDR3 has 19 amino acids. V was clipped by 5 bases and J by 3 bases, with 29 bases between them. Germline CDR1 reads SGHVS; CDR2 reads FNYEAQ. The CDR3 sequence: CASSIGGGQDPTQLYEQYF. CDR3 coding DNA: TGTGCCAGCAGCATCGGCGGGGGACAGGACCCAACACAGCTCTACGAGCAGTACTTC.

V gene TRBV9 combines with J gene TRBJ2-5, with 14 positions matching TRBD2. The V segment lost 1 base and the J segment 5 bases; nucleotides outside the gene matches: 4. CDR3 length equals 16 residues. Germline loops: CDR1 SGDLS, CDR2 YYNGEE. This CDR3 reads CASSVTGTSGSETQYF. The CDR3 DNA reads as TGTGCCAGCAGCGTAACGGGGACTAGCGGGAGCGAGACCCAGTACTTC.

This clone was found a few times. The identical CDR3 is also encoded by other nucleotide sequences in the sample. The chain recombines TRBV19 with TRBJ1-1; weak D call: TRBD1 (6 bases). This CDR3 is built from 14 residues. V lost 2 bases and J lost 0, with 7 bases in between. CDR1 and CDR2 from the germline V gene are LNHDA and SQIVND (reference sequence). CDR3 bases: TGTGCCAGTAGTATACAGGGGTTGAACACTGAAGCTTTCTTT. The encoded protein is CASSIQGLNTEAFF.

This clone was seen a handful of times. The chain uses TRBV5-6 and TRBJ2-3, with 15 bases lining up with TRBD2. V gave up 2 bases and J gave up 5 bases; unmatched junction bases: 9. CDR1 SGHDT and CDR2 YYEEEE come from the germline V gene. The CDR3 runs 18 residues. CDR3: CASSFGTSGRRRGDTQYF. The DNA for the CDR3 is TGTGCCAGCAGCTTCGGGACTAGCGGGAGGAGAAGGGGAGATACGCAGTATTTT.

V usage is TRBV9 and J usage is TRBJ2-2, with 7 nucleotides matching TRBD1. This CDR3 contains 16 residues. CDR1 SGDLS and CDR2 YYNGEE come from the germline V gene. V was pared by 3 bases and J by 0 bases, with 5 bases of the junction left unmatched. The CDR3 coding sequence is TGTGCCAGCAGCGGATGGGACAGCACGAACACCGGGGAGCTGTTTTTT. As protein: CASSGWDSTNTGELFF.

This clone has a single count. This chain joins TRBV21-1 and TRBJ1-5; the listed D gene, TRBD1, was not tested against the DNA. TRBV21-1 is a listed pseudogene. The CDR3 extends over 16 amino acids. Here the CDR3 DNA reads TGTGCCAGCAGCAAAGTAAGGGGGCAGATTTGGTCGCCCCAGCATTTT. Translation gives CASSKVRGQIWSPQHF.

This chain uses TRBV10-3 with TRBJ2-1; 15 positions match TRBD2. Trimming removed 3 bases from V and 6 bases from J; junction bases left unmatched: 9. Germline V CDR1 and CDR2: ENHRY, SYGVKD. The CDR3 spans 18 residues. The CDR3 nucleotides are TGTGCCATCAGTGACAGGACTAGCGGGAGGGAATCGAGCAATGAGCAGTTCTTC. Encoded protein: CAISDRTSGRESSNEQFF.